A selection of T cell receptor beta chains follows, all from one sample in a study of low-dose radiotherapy and immunotherapy resistance in tumors. Each CDR3 protein gets one entry after TCRdb re-called the reads with MiXCR. The sample lists approximately 100,000 distinct CDR3 sequences, around 20% seen once, with over 3.5% in the top ten. This specimen was PBMCs, taken after low-dose radiotherapy plus immunotherapy. All receptors derive from a male donor with prostate cancer. Both conserved end residues are part of each CDR3. The size entry is marked missing in some rows and otherwise reads once, few, many or a size class.

clone size	V gene	J gene	CDR3 protein
many	TRBV6-6	TRBJ2-7	CASSYSRGNEQYF
many	TRBV24-1	TRBJ2-3	CATSQNRDTDTQYF
NA	TRBV6-2/TRBV6-3	TRBJ2-5	CASRNDESQETQYF
NA	TRBV7-9	TRBJ2-5	CASRPPLSGSNIETQYF
NA	TRBV7-2	TRBJ1-5	CASSQGAAGSNQPQHF
many	TRBV5-4	TRBJ1-1	CASSSPTGSMNTEAFF
many	TRBV11-2	TRBJ2-1	CASSGRRGARWDEQFF
many	TRBV12-3/TRBV12-4	TRBJ2-3	CASSLPGLADSTDTQYF
many	TRBV10-2	TRBJ1-2	CASSEYRRDDAYTF
NA	TRBV20-1	TRBJ1-5	CSARSGGRWGNQPQHF
many	TRBV7-9	TRBJ2-5	CASSERGGHETQYF
many	TRBV29-1	TRBJ2-3	CSGWTARGTDTQYF
many	TRBV7-2	TRBJ2-5	CASSLSGGAWQETQYF
NA	TRBV7-8	TRBJ2-3	CASSSNPAGPDTQYF
NA	TRBV18	TRBJ1-5	CASSWKSQGARQPQHF
NA	TRBV7-2	TRBJ1-5	CASSLIQGPNQPQHF
once	TRBV4-1	TRBJ2-1	CASSQLRGSYNEQFF
many	TRBV20-1	TRBJ1-3	CSASSDPGNTIYF
many	TRBV7-2	TRBJ1-5	CASTEGSYSNQPQHF
NA	TRBV12-3/TRBV12-4	TRBJ1-6	CASSPRRQGDSPLHF
NA	TRBV5-6	TRBJ2-7	CASSWRAGEQYF
NA	TRBV9	TRBJ1-5	CASTNQTSMYLCAGRGSGNQPQHF
many	TRBV20-1	TRBJ1-1	CSARDPGVEAHEAFF
many	TRBV5-1	TRBJ2-3	CASREGNTDTQYF
many	TRBV6-2/TRBV6-3	TRBJ2-3	CASRPSGADTQYF
many	TRBV11-2	TRBJ1-5	CASSPGGPNQPQHF
NA	TRBV10-3	TRBJ2-7	CAISERGASGSDLLKQYF
many	TRBV6-8	TRBJ2-2	CASSYVRQGNGELFF
once	TRBV6-2/TRBV6-3	TRBJ2-3	CASSELAGGTEAQYF
many	TRBV6-2/TRBV6-3	TRBJ2-5	CASSSGQGGRETQYF
NA	TRBV20-1	TRBJ2-5	CSTTGQGGAETQYF